A single sample gave rise to the 25 T cell receptor beta chains below, sequenced in a study of OX40 agonist ivuxolimab in advanced cancers. Sequencing used immunoSEQ multiplex PCR; TCRdb keeps in-frame clones, though not all of them. This table holds tens of thousands of clones, around 90% found once. The specimen comprised CD4+ or CD8+ T cells sorted from blood, sampled in a trial of the OX40 agonist ivuxolimab. The receptors derive from an adult with an advanced solid tumor such as melanoma, head and neck, liver or kidney cancer.

The rearrangement joins TRBV7-2 to TRBJ2-7; D gene ambiguous. V dropped 8 bases and J dropped 2 bases, with 16 bases sitting between them. CDR3 length: 14 residues. CDR1 SGHTA and CDR2 FQGNSA come from the germline V gene. DNA for the CDR3: TGTGCCAGCTGTCAAGAGGTGGTCCCCTACGAGCAGTACTTC. Amino acid sequence: CASCQEVVPYEQYF.

V and J are TRBV29-1 and TRBJ1-1; D is unclear. The CDR3 extends over 10 amino acids. Germline CDR1 SQVTM, CDR2 ANQGSEA. Trimming removed 0 bases from V and 11 bases from J, with 7 bases in between. CDR3 loop: CSVEERRAFF. The CDR3 nucleotides read TGCAGCGTTGAAGAACGGAGGGCTTTCTTT.

The rearrangement joins TRBV7-2 to TRBJ1-1; D perhaps matches TRBD1 (5 bases). This CDR3 spans 15 amino acids. In germline, CDR1 is SGHTA, CDR2 FQGNSA. Trimming pared 5 bases from V and 7 bases from J, leaving 20 bases between. Here the CDR3 reads CASSARVGERVEAFF. The DNA for the CDR3 is TGTGCCAGCAGCGCCAGGGTAGGAGAGCGAGTTGAAGCTTTCTTT.

V is TRBV4-1 and J is TRBJ2-7; unclear D gene. The CDR3 contains 16 residues. Germline lookup yields CDR1 MGHRA and CDR2 YSYEKL. V was cut by 0 bases and J by 3 bases, with 15 bases left in between. CDR3 region: CASSQEAPGGFYEQYF. CDR3 bases: TGCGCCAGCAGCCAAGAAGCGCCAGGTGGATTCTACGAGCAGTACTTC.

V is TRBV11-2 and J is TRBJ2-1; the D gene is possibly TRBD2 (6 bases). This CDR3 comprises 15 residues. V was pared by 3 bases and J by 0 bases, with 9 bases between. Germline-derived CDR1 and CDR2 are SGHAT and FQNNGV. The CDR3 spells CASSLEGSSYNEQFF. The CDR3, as DNA: TGTGCCAGCAGCTTGGAGGGGAGCTCCTACAATGAGCAGTTCTTC. The full variable domain, with the rest looked up from reference TRBV11-2 and TRBJ2-1, is EAGVAQSPRYKIIEKRQSVAFWCNPISGHATLYWYQQILGQGPKLLIQFQNNGVVDDSQLPKDRFSAERLKGVDSTLKIQPAKLEDSAVYLCASSLEGSSYNEQFFGPGTRLTVL.

In its sample, this clone was seen once. The chain joins TRBV28 to TRBJ1-5; no firm D call. Germline V gene lookup returns CDR1 MDHEN and CDR2 SYDVKM. The V and J ends lost 2 bases and 4 bases respectively, with 3 bases between them. This CDR3 spans 12 amino acids. The CDR3 sequence: CASSLPNQPQHF. The DNA for the CDR3 is TGTGCCAGCAGTTTACCGAATCAGCCCCAGCATTTT. Supplemented by reference TRBV28 and TRBJ1-5, the full variable domain reads DVKVTQSSRYLVKRTGEKVFLECVQDMDHENMFWYRQDPGLGLRLIYFSYDVKMKEKGDIPEGYSVSREKKERFSLILESASTNQTSMYLCASSLPNQPQHFGDGTRLSIL.

The chain is built from TRBV9 and TRBJ2-7, with TRBD1 matching over 8 bases. Germline lookup yields CDR1 SGDLS and CDR2 YYNGEE. Trimming removed 2 bases from V and 5 bases from J; junction bases left unmatched: 9. The CDR3 runs to 15 residues. The CDR3 loop reads CASSVHPQGADEQYF. The CDR3 bases are TGTGCCAGCAGCGTTCACCCCCAGGGGGCGGACGAGCAGTACTTC.

The rearrangement uses TRBV7-3 and TRBJ2-2; D is perhaps TRBD2 (6 bases). Trimming took 0 bases from V and 4 from J, leaving 6 bases between them. Germline V lookup: CDR1 SGHTA, CDR2 FQGTGA. CDR3 length: 14 residues. The chain's CDR3 is CASSLTGGTGELFF. The CDR3 DNA reads TGTGCCAGCAGCTTAACGGGGGGCACCGGGGAGCTGTTTTTT.

The chain employs TRBV23-1 and TRBJ2-3; TRBD1 aligns across 8 bases. TRBV23-1 is an ORF, and what it does is uncertain. Germline trimming cut 0 bases from V and 5 bases from J; bases unmatched to any gene: 10. This CDR3 is 17 amino acids long. The CDR3 DNA reads TGCGCCAGCAGTCAATCGCACTCAACAGGGGGGATAGATACGCAGTATTTT. This translates into CASSQSHSTGGIDTQYF.

This chain connects TRBV7-6 to TRBJ1-1, with 8 bases that match TRBD1. V gave up 5 bases and J gave up 0 bases; unmatched junction bases: 2. This CDR3 spans 14 amino acids. CDR1 is SGHVS and CDR2 is FNYEAQ in the germline V gene. This CDR3 reads CASSNRGLNTEAFF. The CDR3 DNA sequence: TGTGCCAGCAGCAACAGGGGGTTGAACACTGAAGCTTTCTTT.

The V call is TRBV28, the J call TRBJ1-4; 7 bases are a match to TRBD1. The junction had 4 bases not matched to a gene; V was cut back by 6 bases and J by 0 bases. This CDR3 comprises 15 residues. From germline, CDR1 is MDHEN and CDR2 SYDVKM. The CDR3 sequence: CASRETGTTNEKLFF. For the CDR3, the DNA is TGTGCCAGCAGGGAGACAGGGACAACTAATGAAAAACTGTTTTTT.

This rearrangement joins TRBV13 to TRBJ1-1; D might be TRBD1 (5 bases). V lost 0 bases, J lost 0 bases, and 5 bases lay in between. The CDR3 loop spans 14 amino acids. Germline V gene lookup returns CDR1 PRHDT and CDR2 FYEKMQ (reference sequence). The CDR3 sequence: CASSLGGVNTEAFF. The CDR3, as DNA: TGTGCCAGCAGCTTAGGAGGGGTGAACACTGAAGCTTTCTTT.

The chain has TRBV7-9 and TRBJ2-2, with 7 bases fitting TRBD1. The CDR3 runs 16 residues. CDR1 and CDR2 (germline): SEHNR, FQNEAQ (reference sequence). The V and J ends lost 4 bases and 4 bases, in that order; junction bases with no gene match: 9. The CDR3 is CASSSPGGTRTGELFF. The CDR3 DNA reads TGTGCCAGCAGCTCTCCAGGGGGTACACGCACCGGGGAGCTGTTTTTT.

The rearrangement uses TRBV20-1 and TRBJ2-1; no clear D. Germline lookup yields CDR1 DFQATT and CDR2 SNEGSKA (reference sequence). This CDR3 has 11 amino acids. The V and J ends lost 5 bases and 8 bases respectively, with 10 bases between them. CDR3 bases: TGCAGTGCTCCATACAGTTATGAGCAGTTCTTC. Its protein product is CSAPYSYEQFF.

This chain connects TRBV11-2 to TRBJ2-4; 9 nucleotides match TRBD1. From germline, CDR1 is SGHAT and CDR2 FQNNGV. V was clipped by 3 bases and J by 2 bases; unmatched bases: 2. This CDR3 is built from 15 residues. The CDR3 loop reads CASSFGTGSKNIQYF. The CDR3 region has the DNA TGTGCCAGCAGCTTTGGGACAGGGTCCAAAAACATTCAGTACTTC.

The CDR3 protein is CASSFTGLSYEQYF. CDR3 nucleotide sequence: TGCGCCAGCAGCTTTACGGGGCTATCCTACGAGCAGTACTTC. The chain employs TRBV5-1 and TRBJ2-7; the D gene could be TRBD1 or TRBD2 (5 bases each). This CDR3 comprises 14 residues. The germline V and J ends were trimmed by 2 bases and 1 base, with 10 bases remaining between them. CDR1 and CDR2 from the germline V gene are SGHRS and YFSETQ.

The rearrangement joins TRBV13 to TRBJ2-1; a weak D match, TRBD1 (5 bases). From germline, CDR1 is PRHDT and CDR2 FYEKMQ (reference sequence). V lost 4 bases, J lost 4 bases, and 11 bases lay in between. The CDR3 runs 14 residues. CDR3: CASSSPKGYNEQFF. The CDR3 bases are TGTGCCAGCAGCTCGCCCAAGGGGTACAATGAGCAGTTCTTC. The full variable domain, in which reference TRBV13 and TRBJ2-1 provide the parts outside the CDR3, is AAGVIQSPRHLIKEKRETATLKCYPIPRHDTVYWYQQGPGQDPQFLISFYEKMQSDKGSIPDRFSAQQFSDYHSELNMSSLELGDSALYFCASSSPKGYNEQFFGPGTRLTVL.

The V gene is TRBV5-5, the J gene TRBJ2-3; 7 positions match TRBD1. This CDR3 region has 14 residues. The J segment lost 4 bases and the V segment lost 4 bases, leaving 6 bases of the junction unmatched. Germline CDR1 SGHKS, CDR2 YYEKEE (reference sequence). The chain's CDR3 is CASSPVGGADTQYF. As DNA, the CDR3 is TGTGCCAGCAGCCCCGTAGGGGGCGCAGATACGCAGTATTTT.

This clone was seen at least ten times. The genes are TRBV4-2 and TRBJ2-1; 9 nucleotides agree with TRBD2. Unmatched junction bases numbered 6, after V lost 3 bases and J lost 9 bases. There are 14 residues in the CDR3. Germline CDR1 reads LGHNA; CDR2 reads YNFKEQ. In DNA, the CDR3 is TGTGCCAGCAGCCACAGCGGGGGGAACGGTGAGCAGTTCTTC. Translating it yields CASSHSGGNGEQFF.

The V gene is TRBV7-8, the J gene TRBJ2-7; D is unresolved. CDR3 length: 13 amino acids. Per germline, CDR1 SGHVS and CDR2 FQNEAQ. With 2 bases removed from V and 3 bases from J, the gap between germline ends came to 8 bases. CDR3 nucleotides: TGTGCCAGCAGCTTAACATCCCTCTACGAGCAGTACTTC. This gives the protein CASSLTSLYEQYF.

The CDR3, as DNA: TGTGCCAGCAGTTTCGGCCGGGGGTATGGCTACACCTTC. Residues: CASSFGRGYGYTF. The chain has TRBV27 and TRBJ1-2; possible D gene TRBD1, 5 bases. The CDR3 is 13 residues long. Germline V gene lookup returns CDR1 MNHEY and CDR2 SMNVEV (reference sequence). Between the trimmed V and J ends, which lost 3 bases and 5 bases, there was a span of 10 bases.

The genes are TRBV10-3 and TRBJ2-2; a possible D gene is TRBD2 (6 bases). Germline V gene data show CDR1 as ENHRY and CDR2 as SYGVKD. CDR3 length equals 13 residues. Between the trimmed V and J ends, which lost 8 bases and 3 bases, there was a span of 10 bases. CDR3 nucleotide sequence: TGTGCCATCGGAGGGGACTACACCGGGGAGCTGTTTTTT. This codes for CAIGGDYTGELFF.

The rearrangement links TRBV7-9 to TRBJ1-2; D may be TRBD1 (5 bases). This CDR3 region has 13 residues. V was clipped by 1 base and J by 4 bases, with 7 bases between them. Germline V gene lookup returns CDR1 SEHNR and CDR2 FQNEAQ (reference sequence). DNA of the CDR3: TGTGCCAGCAGCTTAGAGGGGTTCTATGGCTACACCTTC. This gives the protein CASSLEGFYGYTF.

V usage is TRBV30 and J usage is TRBJ1-6, with unresolved D. Between the trimmed V and J ends, which lost 3 bases and 0 bases, there was a span of 12 bases. The CDR3 has 16 amino acids. Germline CDR1 GTSNPN, CDR2 SVGIG (reference sequence). CDR3 DNA sequence: TGTGCCTGGAGAGATGGACCATACTCCTATAATTCACCCCTCCACTTT. Amino acids: CAWRDGPYSYNSPLHF.

The chain recombines TRBV6-5 with TRBJ1-4; D is unresolved. Trimming left V 8 bases short and J 0 bases short, with 7 bases between. CDR3 length: 13 residues. CDR1 is MNHEY and CDR2 is SVGAGI in the germline V gene. The CDR3 here is CASALATNEKLFF. In DNA form, the CDR3 reads TGTGCCAGCGCGCTTGCAACTAATGAAAAACTGTTTTTT.